These 30 T cell receptor beta chains came from one sample sequenced in a study of T cells after yellow fever vaccination. TCRdb passed the 5' RACE reads through MiXCR, listing each CDR3 protein once. The repertoire holds 500,000 to 650,000 distinct CDR3 sequences, with roughly 13% as singletons. Here the sequenced sample was PBMCs, taken on the day of the yellow fever booster vaccination. Receptors originate from a young man who received the YFV17D yellow fever vaccine.

In this sample, this clonotype turned up a few times. This chain connects TRBV12-3 or TRBV12-4 to TRBJ2-1, with 8 positions matching TRBD2. Germline trimming cut 6 bases from V and 9 bases from J; bases unmatched to any gene: 16. The CDR3 is 16 amino acids. CDR3 DNA sequence: TGTGCCAGCAGGCCCCCGGGACTAGGGTTATCGGGTGAGCAGTTCTTC. This gives the protein CASRPPGLGLSGEQFF.

This clonotype was observed a few times. The gene calls are TRBV4-3 and TRBJ1-1; D is ambiguous. CDR3 length: 16 residues. Trimming took 0 bases from V and 0 from J, leaving 11 bases between them. Germline V gene lookup returns CDR1 LGHNA and CDR2 YSLEER. The CDR3 sequence is CASSQDPGFLNTEAFF. CDR3 sequence (DNA): TGCGCCAGCAGCCAAGATCCCGGATTTCTGAACACTGAAGCTTTCTTT.

Only a few counts were recorded for this clonotype. This chain uses TRBV6-5 with TRBJ1-2, with TRBD1 identical over 7 bases. V lost 0 bases to trimming and J lost 6 bases; unmatched junction nucleotides: 4. The CDR3 is made up of 14 amino acids. Germline V lookup: CDR1 MNHEY, CDR2 SVGAGI. The CDR3 bases are TGTGCCAGCAGTTACTCGGCCGGGACAGATGGCTACACCTTC. Protein: CASSYSAGTDGYTF.

The V gene is TRBV28, the J gene TRBJ2-7; D is uncertain. There are 15 residues in the CDR3. V was clipped by 8 bases and J by 2 bases, with 19 bases between them. Germline loops: CDR1 MDHEN, CDR2 SYDVKM. The DNA for the CDR3 is TGTGCCAGCTCTCTACGGCCCCTTGGGACCTACGAGCAGTACTTC. Translating it yields CASSLRPLGTYEQYF.

The V and J genes are TRBV7-8 and TRBJ2-3, with no clear D. V lost 10 bases and J lost 1, with 12 bases in between. CDR3 length: 13 residues. The V gene's germline CDR1 is SGHVS and CDR2 FQNEAQ. The CDR3 nucleotides read TGTGCCACCCGGGCTTCACGCACAGATACGCAGTATTTT. Its translation: CATRASRTDTQYF. Using reference TRBV7-8 and TRBJ2-3 for the parts outside the CDR3, the full variable domain is GAGVSQSPRYKVAKRGQDVALRCDPISGHVSLFWYQQALGQGPEFLTYFQNEAQLDKSGLPSDRFFAERPEGSVSTLKIQRTQQEDSAVYLCATRASRTDTQYFGPGTRLTVL.

This clonotype was recorded at least ten times. The chain couples TRBV2 to TRBJ2-4; D is unclear. Germline CDR1 and CDR2: SNHLY and FYNNEI. Trimming removed 5 bases from V and 2 bases from J, with 7 bases in between. CDR3 length: 13 amino acids. For the CDR3, the DNA is TGTGCCAGCAGTCTAGGTTCCAAAAACATTCAGTACTTC. This gives the protein CASSLGSKNIQYF.

This clonotype was counted between two and nine times. In DNA, the CDR3 is TGTGCCAGCAGCCAAGGGGGGGCTCGCAATGAGCAGTTCTTC. Protein: CASSQGGARNEQFF. The rearrangement links TRBV4-2 to TRBJ2-1; tentatively, D is TRBD1 or TRBD2 (6 bases each). Germline assignment: CDR1 LGHNA and CDR2 YNFKEQ. The CDR3 has 14 amino acids. Trimming took 1 base from V and 6 from J, leaving 10 bases between them.

This clonotype was seen a handful of times. The chain links TRBV20-1 to TRBJ2-7, with D uncertain. V lost 5 bases and J lost 6, with 20 bases in between. CDR1 and CDR2 from the germline V gene are DFQATT and SNEGSKA (reference sequence). The CDR3 has 14 residues. The CDR3 DNA sequence: TGCAGTGCTTCCCTGCAGGTTATTTCGCTCGAGCAGTACTTC. Its protein is CSASLQVISLEQYF.

The chain uses TRBV20-1 and TRBJ2-4; D not certain. The V gene's germline CDR1 is DFQATT and CDR2 SNEGSKA (reference sequence). The CDR3 runs to 13 residues. As DNA, the CDR3 is TGCAGCCCTAGAGAGGTAGCCAAAAACATTCAGTACTTC. Its protein product is CSPREVAKNIQYF.

This clonotype was detected only a few times. The CDR3 nucleotides are TGTGCCAGCAGCGTAGACGGCGGGAGGTTCATTGAGCAGTTCTTC. Translation gives CASSVDGGRFIEQFF. This chain connects TRBV9 to TRBJ2-1, with TRBD2 identical over 8 bases. With V trimmed by 0 bases and J by 9 bases, 8 bases remained unmatched. CDR1 and CDR2 from the germline V gene are SGDLS and YYNGEE. The CDR3 loop spans 15 amino acids.

The rearrangement links TRBV5-1 to TRBJ2-1; maybe TRBD2 (5 bases). CDR1 SGHRS and CDR2 YFSETQ come from the germline V gene. The CDR3 is made up of 16 amino acids. Trimming cost V 4 bases and J 4 bases, with 18 bases left between them. The CDR3 protein is CASSLGWTGKYNEQFF. The CDR3 nucleotides are TGCGCCAGCAGCCTTGGGTGGACGGGAAAATACAATGAGCAGTTCTTC.

The rearrangement uses TRBV7-2 and TRBJ2-3; D is possibly TRBD1 (6 bases). Germline CDR1 is SGHTA and CDR2 is FQGNSA. V was clipped by 4 bases and J by 0 bases, with 8 bases between them. The CDR3 has 14 residues. CDR3 amino acids: CASSWTDSTDTQYF. DNA for the CDR3: TGTGCCAGCAGCTGGACAGATAGCACAGATACGCAGTATTTT.

This clonotype was picked up a small number of times. This sequence joins TRBV24-1 and TRBJ2-7; D is ambiguous. V gave up 3 bases and J gave up 2 bases, with 10 bases separating them. The CDR3 length is 14 residues. Per germline, CDR1 KGHDR and CDR2 SFDVKD. This CDR3 is CATSDLGTPYEQYF. The CDR3, as DNA: TGTGCCACCAGTGATCTTGGAACTCCCTACGAGCAGTACTTC.

The chain joins TRBV20-1 to TRBJ1-1; 7 bases map to TRBD1. This CDR3 has 15 residues. V lost 0 bases and J lost 4; bases outside the gene matches: 8. CDR1 is DFQATT and CDR2 is SNEGSKA in the germline V gene (reference sequence). CDR3 protein: CSARDSRSGGTEAFF. The CDR3 nucleotides read TGCAGTGCTAGAGACAGTAGGTCAGGGGGCACTGAAGCTTTCTTT.

There are a few counts of this clonotype. The rearrangement uses TRBV10-3 and TRBJ2-1; D unresolved. Germline lookup yields CDR1 ENHRY and CDR2 SYGVKD. V dropped 3 bases and J dropped 7 bases, with 13 bases sitting between them. The length of the CDR3 is 14 residues. In DNA form, the CDR3 reads TGTGCCATCAGTGACCTTGGTGCTGGGAATGAGCAGTTCTTC. Amino acids: CAISDLGAGNEQFF.

The CDR3 region is CASRPPVVAGGHRWFVLETQYF. CDR3 coding DNA: TGCGCCAGCAGACCCCCCGTGGTAGCGGGAGGGCATCGGTGGTTTGTTTTGGAGACCCAGTACTTC. J is TRBJ2-5 and V is TRBV23-1; 11 bases are shared with TRBD2. TRBV23-1 is given ORF status, its function remaining uncertain. Trimming at V came to 6 bases and at J to 5 bases, leaving 29 bases not matched to a gene. The length of the CDR3 is 22 residues.

This clonotype was counted at least ten times. CDR3: CASSLGGQGSYGYTF. The CDR3 bases are TGTGCCAGCAGCTTAGGGGGACAGGGGAGTTATGGCTACACCTTC. The chain employs TRBV7-2 and TRBJ1-2, with 10 bases fitting TRBD1. The V gene end was trimmed by 1 base and the J gene end by 5 bases; junction bases not matched to a gene: 4. CDR1 SGHTA and CDR2 FQGNSA come from the germline V gene. CDR3 length: 15 amino acids.

V gene TRBV20-1 combines with J gene TRBJ1-5; D gene uncertain. Germline values: CDR1 DFQATT, CDR2 SNEGSKA (reference sequence). V lost 0 bases to trimming and J lost 6 bases, with 9 bases between them. The CDR3 consists of 13 residues. The DNA for the CDR3 is TGCAGTGCTAGAGATCAGAAACTTCAGCCCCAGCATTTT. Amino acids: CSARDQKLQPQHF.

This clonotype occurred a few times. The V call is TRBV5-1, the J call TRBJ2-1, with TRBD2 matching over 11 bases. There are 19 residues in the CDR3. With 4 bases clipped from V and 2 bases from J, the junction kept 14 bases outside the gene matches. Germline CDR1 reads SGHRS; CDR2 reads YFSETQ. The CDR3 here is CASSQYASGRKNTYNEQFF. The CDR3 bases are TGCGCCAGCAGCCAATATGCTAGCGGGAGGAAAAACACCTACAATGAGCAGTTCTTC.

The chain employs TRBV11-2 and TRBJ1-1; TRBD1 matches 7 bases. Germline values: CDR1 SGHAT, CDR2 FQNNGV. J gave up 7 bases and V 4 bases, and 15 bases lay outside the gene matches. The CDR3 has 16 amino acids. CDR3 DNA: TGTGCCAGCAGCTCCACCTTCGGGGGGACAGCCATTGAAGCTTTCTTT. It specifies CASSSTFGGTAIEAFF. Full variable domain (missing parts from reference TRBV11-2 and TRBJ1-1): EAGVAQSPRYKIIEKRQSVAFWCNPISGHATLYWYQQILGQGPKLLIQFQNNGVVDDSQLPKDRFSAERLKGVDSTLKIQPAKLEDSAVYLCASSSTFGGTAIEAFFGQGTRLTVV.

This clonotype was recorded a few times. The rearrangement links TRBV29-1 to TRBJ2-2; TRBD2 aligns across 13 bases. This CDR3 comprises 15 residues. Per the germline V gene, CDR1 is SQVTM and CDR2 is ANQGSEA. The J segment lost 3 bases and the V segment lost 5 bases, leaving 3 bases of the junction unmatched. CDR3 DNA: TGCAGCGTTAGAACTAGCGGGAGGGACACCGGGGAGCTGTTTTTT. Its translation is CSVRTSGRDTGELFF.

The V gene is TRBV24-1, the J gene TRBJ2-1; tentative D call: TRBD1 (6 bases). Germline V CDR1 and CDR2: KGHDR, SFDVKD. The V end lost 3 bases, the J end lost 7 bases, and 12 bases lay between the germline ends. This CDR3 is 14 amino acids long. The CDR3 DNA is TGTGCCACCAGTGATCTCGGACAGTTTAATGAGCAGTTCTTC. It encodes CATSDLGQFNEQFF.

With respect to this clonotype: At one boundary the junction diverges from the germline segment, which might be a read error. The chain carries TRBV20-1 and TRBJ1-5, with unresolved D. The CDR3 covers 14 residues. Germline V gene data show CDR1 as DFQATT and CDR2 as SNEGSKA (reference sequence). The CDR3 is CSARPLSEPQAQHF. Written as DNA, the CDR3 is TGCAGTGCTAGACCCCTTTCAGAGCCTCAGGCCCAGCATTTT.

This clonotype has just a few counts. The chain links TRBV5-6 to TRBJ1-5; the D gene is possibly TRBD1 (5 bases). V lost 4 bases and J lost 5, with 16 bases in between. The CDR3 consists of 15 residues. Per the germline V gene, CDR1 is SGHDT and CDR2 is YYEEEE. The CDR3 reads CASSLGRGRHQPQHF. The CDR3 region has the DNA TGTGCCAGCAGCCTCGGGCGGGGCCGTCATCAGCCCCAGCATTTT.

This clonotype occurred many times. The chain recombines TRBV24-1 with TRBJ2-1, with TRBD1 matching 10 bases. V lost 8 bases, J lost 8 bases, and 8 bases stayed unmatched. The CDR3 runs to 14 residues. The germline gives CDR1 KGHDR, CDR2 SFDVKD. For the CDR3, the DNA is TGTGCCACCAAACCGGGACAGGGGCGGGATGAGCAGTTCTTC. Its protein product is CATKPGQGRDEQFF.

The chain's CDR3 is CSVQPGLAGVEQYF. The CDR3 nucleotides are TGCAGTGTTCAGCCGGGACTAGCGGGAGTCGAGCAGTACTTC. The J gene is TRBJ2-7, the V gene TRBV20-1, with 14 bases that match TRBD2. Germline CDR1 DFQATT, CDR2 SNEGSKA (reference sequence). There are 14 residues in the CDR3. V lost 7 bases and J lost 6; bases outside the gene matches: 8.

The rearrangement links TRBV29-1 to TRBJ2-7, with a tentative D call TRBD2 (5 bases). The germline CDR1 and CDR2 sequences are SQVTM and ANQGSEA. V gave up 4 bases and J gave up 4 bases, with 11 bases separating them. This CDR3 is 12 amino acids long. The CDR3 is CSVAGNSYEQYF. The CDR3, as DNA: TGCAGCGTTGCGGGGAACTCTTACGAGCAGTACTTC.

The CDR3 DNA follows: TGCAGCGTCTCCCGGGCGGACTATGGCTACACCTTC. This sequence encodes CSVSRADYGYTF. This rearrangement joins TRBV29-1 to TRBJ1-2, with unresolved D. The V gene's germline CDR1 is SQVTM and CDR2 ANQGSEA. This CDR3 comprises 12 residues. Trimming cost V 6 bases and J 3 bases, with 11 bases left between them. Full variable domain (outside the CDR3, taken from reference TRBV29-1 and TRBJ1-2): SAVISQKPSRDICQRGTSLTIQCQVDSQVTMMFWYRQQPGQSLTLIATANQGSEATYESGFVIDKFPISRPNLTFSTLTVSNMSPEDSSIYLCSVSRADYGYTFGSGTRLTVV.

This clonotype was seen a handful of times. The V gene is TRBV9, the J gene TRBJ2-5; 7 nucleotides agree with TRBD1. The CDR3 contains 14 residues. V trimming: 0 bases; J trimming: 4 bases; junction bases outside the gene matches: 3. Germline loops: CDR1 SGDLS, CDR2 YYNGEE. CDR3 residues: CASSVGQGVETQYF. The DNA of the CDR3 is TGTGCCAGCAGCGTAGGACAGGGTGTAGAGACCCAGTACTTC.

This clonotype was observed a few times. The chain couples TRBV7-2 to TRBJ2-4, with a possible D match to TRBD2 (6 bases). V was cut by 6 bases and J by 4 bases, with 10 bases left in between. Germline loops: CDR1 SGHTA, CDR2 FQGNSA. The CDR3 is 13 residues long. CDR3 residues: CASSSGVKNIQYF. In DNA, the CDR3 is TGTGCCAGCAGTTCGGGAGTAAAAAACATTCAGTACTTC.